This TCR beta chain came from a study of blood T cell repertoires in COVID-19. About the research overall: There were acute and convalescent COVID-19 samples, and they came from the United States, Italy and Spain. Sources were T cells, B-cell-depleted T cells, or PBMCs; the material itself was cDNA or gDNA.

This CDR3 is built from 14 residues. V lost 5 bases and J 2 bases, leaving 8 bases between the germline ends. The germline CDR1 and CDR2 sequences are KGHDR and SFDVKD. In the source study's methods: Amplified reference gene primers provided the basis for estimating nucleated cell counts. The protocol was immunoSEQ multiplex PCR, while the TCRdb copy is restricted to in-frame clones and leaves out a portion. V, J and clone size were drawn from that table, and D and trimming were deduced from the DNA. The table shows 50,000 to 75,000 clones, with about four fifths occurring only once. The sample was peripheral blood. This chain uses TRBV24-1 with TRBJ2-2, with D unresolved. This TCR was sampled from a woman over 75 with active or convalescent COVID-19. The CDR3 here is CATSGAGNTGELFF. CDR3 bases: TGTGCCACCAGTGGGGCAGGAAACACCGGGGAGCTGTTTTTT.